These 29 T cell receptor beta chains were sequenced from one sample in a study of blood T cell repertoires in COVID-19. Here immunoSEQ multiplex PCR was the method, and the copy in TCRdb shows in-frame clones only, minus some. The data contain over 200,000 clones, about 86% of them singletons. Sequencing input: peripheral blood. These receptors all stem from a woman aged 30 to 39 who had recovered from COVID-19.

This sequence joins TRBV27 and TRBJ2-3; D is perhaps TRBD2 (6 bases). The V end was cut by 1 base, the J end by 4 bases, with 9 bases between. This CDR3 spans 14 amino acids. Germline CDR1 is MNHEY and CDR2 is SMNVEV (reference sequence). The CDR3 region is CASSLWGTPDTQYF. In nucleotides, the CDR3 is TGTGCCAGCAGTTTATGGGGGACTCCAGATACGCAGTATTTT.

The chain uses TRBV6-5 and TRBJ1-2; 10 bases are shared with TRBD1. CDR3 length: 12 residues. From germline, CDR1 is MNHEY and CDR2 SVGAGI. The V gene end was trimmed by 8 bases and the J gene end by 8 bases; junction bases not matched to a gene: 5. In DNA form, the CDR3 reads TGTGCCAGCTGGGGGACAGGGGAAGGCTACACCTTC. Translation gives CASWGTGEGYTF.

The rearrangement links TRBV6-2 or TRBV6-3 to TRBJ2-2, with 11 positions matching TRBD1. The V and J ends lost 5 bases and 6 bases, in that order; junction bases with no gene match: 11. Germline CDR1 reads MNHEY; CDR2 reads SVGEGT. The CDR3 has 17 residues. Written as DNA, the CDR3 is TGTGCCAGCAGTAAAGGGTTTCCGGGACAGGGGGCCGGGGAGCTGTTTTTT. Protein sequence: CASSKGFPGQGAGELFF.

V and J are TRBV5-1 and TRBJ2-5, with 13 bases fitting TRBD2. This CDR3 is 14 amino acids long. The germline gives CDR1 SGHRS, CDR2 YFSETQ. Trimming took 5 bases from V and 2 from J; bases not matched to a gene: 0. CDR3 DNA sequence: TGCGCCAGCAGACTAGCGGGGGGGCAAGAGACCCAGTACTTC. This codes for CASRLAGGQETQYF.

CDR3 DNA: TGTGCCAGCTCACCTCTAGCGGGGGGGCCGTCCAATGAGCAGTTCTTC. Translating gives CASSPLAGGPSNEQFF. The J gene is TRBJ2-1, the V gene TRBV18, with TRBD2 identical over 12 bases. V shed 3 bases and J 6 bases; nucleotides not matched to a gene: 6. CDR1 and CDR2 from the germline V gene are KGHSH and LQKENI. This CDR3 is 16 amino acids long.

The rearrangement joins TRBV10-3 to TRBJ2-7; D is unresolved. The CDR3 is made up of 12 amino acids. CDR1 ENHRY and CDR2 SYGVKD come from the germline V gene. V lost 3 bases, J lost 2 bases, and 5 bases lay in between. The CDR3, as DNA: TGTGCCATCAGTGACGGTACCTACGAGCAGTACTTC. It specifies CAISDGTYEQYF.

The chain combines TRBV20-1 with TRBJ2-5; 8 bases are shared with TRBD2. CDR3 length: 17 residues. The germline V gene encodes CDR1 DFQATT and CDR2 SNEGSKA (reference sequence). V lost 3 bases and J lost 1; bases outside the gene matches: 13. The DNA for the CDR3 is TGCAGTGCTAGTCCGGTCCCAGCGGGGGCAACCCAAGAGACCCAGTACTTC. Its translation is CSASPVPAGATQETQYF.

This clone showed up just once. The rearrangement joins TRBV3-1 (or the pseudogene TRBV3-2) to TRBJ2-5; TRBD2 aligns across 7 bases. Per the germline V gene, CDR1 is LGHDT and CDR2 is YNNKEL (reference sequence). Trimming cost V 1 base and J 4 bases; bases outside gene matches: 3. This CDR3 comprises 14 residues. CDR3 nucleotide sequence: TGTGCCAGCAGCCAAGCGGGGGAGGGAGAGACCCAGTACTTC. It encodes CASSQAGEGETQYF.

The chain carries TRBV6-5 and TRBJ2-3; TRBD2 matches at 7 bases. The CDR3 length is 14 residues. The germline V gene has CDR1 MNHEY and CDR2 SVGAGI. The V and J ends lost 7 bases and 8 bases, in that order; junction bases with no gene match: 12. CDR3: CASTQGPSGGTQYF. The DNA for the CDR3 is TGTGCCAGCACTCAAGGGCCCTCGGGGGGTACGCAGTATTTT.

This clone was observed a handful of times. V and J are TRBV7-3 and TRBJ2-1; 10 positions match TRBD1. Germline values: CDR1 SGHTA, CDR2 FQGTGA. V shed 5 bases and J 6 bases; nucleotides not matched to a gene: 7. The CDR3 consists of 15 residues. The CDR3 loop reads CASSGGTGASNEQFF. CDR3 DNA sequence: TGTGCCAGCAGCGGCGGGACAGGGGCCTCCAATGAGCAGTTCTTC.

The chain carries TRBV7-3 and TRBJ2-5; maybe TRBD1 (6 bases). The CDR3 extends over 15 amino acids. Germline-derived CDR1 and CDR2 are SGHTA and FQGTGA. Trimming shortened V by 3 bases and J by 4 bases, and 15 bases separated the two germline ends. CDR3 region: CASSLIRGGRETQYF. CDR3 in DNA: TGTGCCAGCAGCTTGATCAGGGGTGGAAGAGAGACCCAGTACTTC.

The V and J genes are TRBV5-1 and TRBJ1-2; possibly TRBD1 for D (5 bases). Germline-derived CDR1 and CDR2 are SGHRS and YFSETQ. This CDR3 contains 14 residues. V lost 7 bases, J lost 1 base, and 14 bases lay in between. The DNA for the CDR3 is TGCGCCAGCTCCCGCCAGGGTGATAACTATGGCTACACCTTC. Residues: CASSRQGDNYGYTF.

The gene calls are TRBV7-9 and TRBJ2-7, with 8 bases fitting TRBD1. V lost 8 bases and J lost 3; bases outside the gene matches: 9. From germline, CDR1 is SEHNR and CDR2 FQNEAQ (reference sequence). CDR3 length: 14 residues. DNA for the CDR3: TGTGCCAGCGGGGATCGGACAGGGTACTACGAGCAGTACTTC. This translates into CASGDRTGYYEQYF.

CDR3 sequence: CASSVAAGGRSEQFF. The CDR3, as DNA: TGTGCCAGCAGCGTAGCAGCGGGGGGGCGTAGTGAGCAGTTCTTC. V gene TRBV9 combines with J gene TRBJ2-1; TRBD2 agrees at 10 bases. In germline, CDR1 is SGDLS, CDR2 YYNGEE. CDR3 size: 15 residues. The V gene end was trimmed by 0 bases and the J gene end by 9 bases; junction bases not matched to a gene: 6. The complete variable domain, with remaining parts taken from reference TRBV9 and TRBJ2-1, reads DSGVTQTPKHLITATGQRVTLRCSPRSGDLSVYWYQQSLDQGLQFLIQYYNGEERAKGNILERFSAQQFPDLHSELNLSSLELGDSALYFCASSVAAGGRSEQFFGPGTRLTVL.

V and J are TRBV30 and TRBJ1-2, with TRBD1 as a possible D gene (5 bases). The CDR3 is made up of 13 amino acids. V lost 2 bases and J 8 bases, leaving 15 bases between the germline ends. Germline V gives CDR1 GTSNPN, CDR2 SVGIG (reference sequence). Here the CDR3 reads CAWSSAGPLGYTF. The CDR3 region has the DNA TGTGCCTGGAGTTCGGCAGGGCCCCTGGGCTACACCTTC.

A single count supports this clone. This sequence joins TRBV25-1 and TRBJ2-7; D is ambiguous. Deletions cut 1 base from V and 6 bases from J, with 7 bases between. CDR3 length: 12 residues. Looked up from germline, CDR1 is MGHDK and CDR2 is SYGVNS. DNA of the CDR3: TGTGCCAGCAGTGAATGGTCAGGCGAGCAGTACTTC. This sequence encodes CASSEWSGEQYF.

V gene TRBV10-1 combines with J gene TRBJ2-1; a weak D match, TRBD1 (5 bases). The germline V gene encodes CDR1 WNHNN and CDR2 SYGVQD (reference sequence). This CDR3 region has 12 residues. V dropped 2 bases and J dropped 12 bases, with 11 bases sitting between them. This chain's CDR3 is CASSENPQGQFF. The CDR3 DNA follows: TGCGCCAGCAGTGAGAATCCCCAGGGGCAGTTCTTC.

This clone appeared once. This chain joins TRBV21-1 and TRBJ2-7; TRBD1, the D gene given by the table, was not confirmed from the DNA. TRBV21-1 is reported as a pseudogene. The CDR3 totals 15 residues. The CDR3 is CASSKWDRGRGEQYF. CDR3 sequence (DNA): TGTGCCAGCAGCAAATGGGACAGGGGACGGGGCGAGCAGTACTTC.

In this sample, this clone turned up once. The chain uses TRBV5-4 and TRBJ2-5; 11 bases agree with TRBD2. There are 17 residues in the CDR3. V lost 4 bases to trimming and J lost 4 bases; unmatched junction nucleotides: 12. Germline CDR1 reads SGHNT; CDR2 reads YYREEE (reference sequence). The DNA of the CDR3 is TGTGCCAGCAGCCCCCTAGGGGTAGCGGGGGGGGGAGAGACCCAGTACTTC. It is translated as CASSPLGVAGGGETQYF.

The chain combines TRBV7-9 with TRBJ1-1; D remains unclear. Germline lookup yields CDR1 SEHNR and CDR2 FQNEAQ (reference sequence). The ends were cut back, 2 bases at V and 1 base at J, with 5 bases in the middle. CDR3 length: 13 residues. DNA of the CDR3: TGTGCCAGCAGCTTACGGGGGAACACTGAAGCTTTCTTT. It codes for CASSLRGNTEAFF.

The chain carries TRBV4-2 and TRBJ1-2, with TRBD1 identical over 8 bases. The CDR3 has 14 residues. Germline V gives CDR1 LGHNA, CDR2 YNFKEQ. V lost 1 base and J lost 8; bases outside the gene matches: 6. The CDR3 spells CASSQAQGASGYTF. The CDR3 DNA reads as TGTGCCAGCAGCCAAGCCCAGGGGGCAAGCGGCTACACCTTC.

The genes are TRBV9 and TRBJ2-3, with TRBD1 matching over 9 bases. V lost 4 bases to trimming and J lost 3 bases; unmatched junction nucleotides: 6. Germline CDR1 SGDLS, CDR2 YYNGEE. CDR3 length equals 15 residues. CDR3 residues: CASSPGTGWTDTQYF. DNA for the CDR3: TGTGCCAGCAGCCCAGGGACAGGGTGGACAGATACGCAGTATTTT.

V gene TRBV7-9 combines with J gene TRBJ2-1; D might be TRBD2 (6 bases). The CDR3 is 15 amino acids. The germline V gene encodes CDR1 SEHNR and CDR2 FQNEAQ (reference sequence). V lost 2 bases and J lost 12, with 20 bases in between. The CDR3 spells CASSLTGRSTIGQFF. The CDR3, as DNA: TGTGCCAGCAGCTTAACGGGGAGGTCGACAATAGGGCAGTTCTTC.

The J gene is TRBJ1-5, the V gene TRBV5-1; 8 nucleotides line up with TRBD1. Trimming at V came to 4 bases and at J to 7 bases, leaving 7 bases not matched to a gene. Per germline, CDR1 SGHRS and CDR2 YFSETQ. CDR3 length: 14 amino acids. The CDR3 bases are TGCGCCAGCAGCGTAGGACAGGGCGCGCAGCCCCAGCATTTT. As protein: CASSVGQGAQPQHF.

The rearrangement links TRBV5-1 to TRBJ1-2; 9 nucleotides agree with TRBD1. Per the germline V gene, CDR1 is SGHRS and CDR2 is YFSETQ. The CDR3 loop spans 18 amino acids. The V gene end was trimmed by 0 bases and the J gene end by 4 bases; junction bases not matched to a gene: 13. This chain's CDR3 is CASSLDGGWDRVGYGYTF. As DNA, the CDR3 is TGCGCCAGCAGCTTGGACGGTGGTTGGGACAGGGTGGGCTATGGCTACACCTTC. The full variable domain, in which reference TRBV5-1 and TRBJ1-2 provide the parts outside the CDR3, is KAGVTQTPRYLIKTRGQQVTLSCSPISGHRSVSWYQQTPGQGLQFLFEYFSETQRNKGNFPGRFSGRQFSNSRSEMNVSTLELGDSALYLCASSLDGGWDRVGYGYTFGSGTRLTVV.

The rearrangement uses TRBV11-1 and TRBJ1-1; D unresolved. With 7 bases removed from V and 8 bases from J, the gap between germline ends came to 26 bases. CDR1 and CDR2 from the germline V gene are SGHAT and FQDESV (reference sequence). CDR3 length: 16 amino acids. CDR3 bases: TGTGCCAGCACTTCGCAGAGCGGATCATATACCCTAGAAGCTTTCTTT. Its translation: CASTSQSGSYTLEAFF.

This clone showed up just a few times. The chain has TRBV7-6 and TRBJ2-5, with 7 bases aligning to TRBD2. The CDR3 runs to 15 residues. The V segment lost 4 bases and the J segment 5 bases; nucleotides outside the gene matches: 10. Germline V gene sequence: CDR1 SGHVS, CDR2 FNYEAQ. The CDR3 loop is CASSYNQGEGETQYF. The CDR3 DNA follows: TGTGCCAGCAGCTATAACCAAGGGGAGGGGGAGACCCAGTACTTC.

The rearrangement joins TRBV5-1 to TRBJ2-7; 7 nucleotides align to TRBD1. Germline CDR1 reads SGHRS; CDR2 reads YFSETQ. CDR3 length equals 15 residues. Trimming cost V 4 bases and J 6 bases; bases outside gene matches: 13. CDR3 in amino acids: CASSLPDRDVAEQYF. The CDR3 coding sequence is TGCGCCAGCAGCCTTCCTGACAGGGACGTAGCCGAGCAGTACTTC.

This clone was counted a few times. The chain combines TRBV7-2 with TRBJ1-5; the match to TRBD1 covers 9 bases. CDR3 length: 16 residues. CDR1 SGHTA and CDR2 FQGNSA come from the germline V gene. The V and J ends lost 0 bases and 4 bases, in that order; junction bases with no gene match: 4. Here the CDR3 DNA reads TGTGCCAGCAGCTTAGCGTGGACAGGGGCAAATCAGCCCCAGCATTTT. Encoded protein: CASSLAWTGANQPQHF.